Listed here are 30 T cell receptor beta chains from one sample, sequenced in a study of beta chain features in type 1 diabetes. Of the isolated RNA, all was reverse transcribed, and so the sequenced material was expressed TCRB transcripts. The data were produced by immunoSEQ multiplex PCR, yet TCRdb's version contains in-frame clones alone and is incomplete. The repertoire holds hundreds of thousands of clones, with about a sixth as singletons. Input material: naive CD4+ T cells from blood. The receptors derive from a woman under 30 in good health.

This clone was seen a handful of times. This chain links TRBV7-2 with TRBJ2-7, with 9 bases lining up with TRBD2. Germline CDR1 reads SGHTA; CDR2 reads FQGNSA. V dropped 5 bases and J dropped 6; count of bases not matched to a gene: 2. CDR3 length equals 12 residues. The DNA for the CDR3 is TGTGCCAGCAGCCGGACTAGCGCCGAGCAGTACTTC. It yields the protein CASSRTSAEQYF.

This clone was observed a few times. V gene TRBV7-8 combines with J gene TRBJ2-7; 11 bases align to TRBD2. V shed 3 bases and J 4 bases; nucleotides not matched to a gene: 5. The germline V gene has CDR1 SGHVS and CDR2 FQNEAQ. CDR3 length: 15 amino acids. This chain's CDR3 is CASSFTGTSGYEQYF. In DNA form, the CDR3 reads TGTGCCAGCAGCTTCACCGGGACTAGCGGATACGAGCAGTACTTC.

The V and J genes are TRBV7-2 and TRBJ2-1; D remains unclear. Germline V gene lookup returns CDR1 SGHTA and CDR2 FQGNSA. Trimming pared 4 bases from V and 6 bases from J, leaving 7 bases between. The CDR3 covers 12 residues. The CDR3 DNA reads TGTGCCAGCAGCTCAGTCCCCAATGAGCAGTTCTTC. This sequence encodes CASSSVPNEQFF.

This clone was detected only a few times. The chain carries TRBV7-8 and TRBJ2-7; D is possibly TRBD1 or TRBD2 (5 bases each). CDR1 and CDR2 (germline): SGHVS, FQNEAQ. V was trimmed by 2 bases and J by 1 base, leaving 9 bases between them. This CDR3 is built from 14 residues. The DNA of the CDR3 is TGTGCCAGCAGCTTACTTGAGGGGTCCTACGAGCAGTACTTC. Encoded protein: CASSLLEGSYEQYF.

This clone appeared a few times. Other DNA sequences of this sample code for an identical CDR3. This sequence joins TRBV18 and TRBJ2-7; no definite D call. The V and J ends lost 3 bases and 4 bases respectively, with 10 bases between them. This CDR3 has 13 residues. The germline gives CDR1 KGHSH, CDR2 LQKENI. The CDR3 DNA is TGTGCCAGCTCACCCGAGACGGGTTACGAGCAGTACTTC. Protein: CASSPETGYEQYF.

The table lists this clone with a few counts. CDR3 protein: CASSQVVEGTEAFF. DNA of the CDR3: TGTGCCAGCAGCCAAGTGGTCGAAGGGACTGAAGCTTTCTTT. The chain links TRBV4-2 to TRBJ1-1, with D uncertain. The CDR3 is 14 amino acids. Per the germline V gene, CDR1 is LGHNA and CDR2 is YNFKEQ. Trimming left V 1 base short and J 5 bases short, with 11 bases between.

This clone showed up just a few times. The chain couples TRBV4-3 to TRBJ2-2; TRBD1 is a possible D gene (6 bases). The CDR3 has 13 residues. V was cut by 4 bases and J by 9 bases, with 12 bases left in between. CDR1 and CDR2 (germline): LGHNA, YSLEER. The CDR3 region is CASSRDTHRELFF. Here the CDR3 DNA reads TGCGCCAGCAGCCGGGACACCCACCGGGAGCTGTTTTTT.

The chain recombines TRBV7-9 with TRBJ2-5; 9 positions match TRBD1. The V and J ends lost 3 bases and 2 bases, in that order; junction bases with no gene match: 7. The V gene's germline CDR1 is SEHNR and CDR2 FQNEAQ (reference sequence). The CDR3 spans 16 residues. The DNA of the CDR3 is TGTGCCAGCAGCTTCGGACAGGGGATAGAGCAAGAGACCCAGTACTTC. Amino acid sequence: CASSFGQGIEQETQYF.

The genes are TRBV18 and TRBJ2-3, with 9 bases that match TRBD2. Germline loops: CDR1 KGHSH, CDR2 LQKENI. This CDR3 is 16 amino acids long. After removal of 5 bases from V and 2 bases from J, the junction contained 8 bases not matched to a gene. The DNA for the CDR3 is TGTGCCAGCTCAACCCTAGCGGGACCTCTCACAGATACGCAGTATTTT. As protein: CASSTLAGPLTDTQYF.

Only a few counts were recorded for this clone. The chain carries TRBV18 and TRBJ1-3; no clear D. V lost 4 bases, J lost 4 bases, and 11 bases lay in between. Per the germline V gene, CDR1 is KGHSH and CDR2 is LQKENI. This CDR3 has 14 residues. CDR3 amino acids: CASSQDYSGNTIYF. For the CDR3, the DNA is TGTGCCAGCTCACAGGACTATTCAGGAAACACCATATATTTT.

The CDR3 DNA reads TGTGCCAGCTCACCATCCCTAGACTACAATGAGCAGTTCTTC. Translating gives CASSPSLDYNEQFF. The V and J genes are TRBV18 and TRBJ2-1; the D is unclear. V lost 2 bases and J lost 3, with 8 bases in between. Per the germline V gene, CDR1 is KGHSH and CDR2 is LQKENI. The CDR3 covers 14 residues.

The V gene is TRBV2, the J gene TRBJ1-4; no firm D call. There are 13 residues in the CDR3. V dropped 7 bases and J dropped 4 bases, with 10 bases sitting between them. Germline V gene sequence: CDR1 SNHLY, CDR2 FYNNEI. The CDR3 sequence is CASTDIDNEKLFF. CDR3 DNA: TGTGCCAGCACCGACATAGATAATGAAAAACTGTTTTTT.

This clone was counted a few times. The chain recombines TRBV27 with TRBJ2-7, with 10 bases fitting TRBD1. From germline, CDR1 is MNHEY and CDR2 SMNVEV (reference sequence). The CDR3 totals 15 residues. V lost 3 bases to trimming and J lost 5 bases; unmatched junction nucleotides: 7. For the CDR3, the DNA is TGTGCCAGCAGTTTTGGTGGGACAGGGGTCCACGAGCAGTACTTC. Residues: CASSFGGTGVHEQYF.

V gene TRBV7-2 combines with J gene TRBJ2-1, with 10 bases identical to TRBD2. Looked up from germline, CDR1 is SGHTA and CDR2 is FQGNSA. Trimming took 3 bases from V and 5 from J; bases not matched to a gene: 4. CDR3 length: 15 amino acids. Here the CDR3 DNA reads TGTGCCAGCAGCTTGCTAGCGGGAGCCGACAATGAGCAGTTCTTC. Protein sequence: CASSLLAGADNEQFF.

With regard to this clone: This CDR3 is also generated by other DNA sequences in the sample. The V gene is TRBV5-1, the J gene TRBJ2-5, with TRBD2 matching over 9 bases. V lost 2 bases, J lost 1 base, and 3 bases stayed unmatched. This CDR3 is 15 amino acids long. CDR1 SGHRS and CDR2 YFSETQ come from the germline V gene. The CDR3 region is CASSFGAGGQETQYF. CDR3 DNA: TGCGCCAGCAGCTTCGGAGCGGGAGGCCAAGAGACCCAGTACTTC.

The V and J genes are TRBV5-4 and TRBJ2-1; D is undetermined. Germline CDR1 is SGHNT and CDR2 is YYREEE (reference sequence). Trimming removed 0 bases from V and 8 bases from J, with 3 bases in between. This CDR3 has 11 amino acids. In DNA, the CDR3 is TGTGCCAGCAGCTTGGGCCATGAGCAGTTCTTC. This gives the protein CASSLGHEQFF.

This clone showed up just a few times. The J gene is TRBJ2-2, the V gene TRBV18, with 7 bases aligning to TRBD1. Germline V gives CDR1 KGHSH, CDR2 LQKENI. V was clipped by 5 bases and J by 4 bases; unmatched bases: 4. CDR3 length: 14 amino acids. CDR3 coding DNA: TGTGCCAGCTCAAAGGGACAGACCACCGGGGAGCTGTTTTTT. It encodes CASSKGQTTGELFF.

J is TRBJ2-3 and V is TRBV5-1, with no clear D. V lost 4 bases, J lost 4 bases, and 10 bases lay in between. This CDR3 region has 13 residues. CDR1 and CDR2 from the germline V gene are SGHRS and YFSETQ. The CDR3 here is CASSVESPDTQYF. The CDR3 nucleotides read TGCGCCAGCAGCGTCGAATCGCCAGATACGCAGTATTTT.

V usage is TRBV13 and J usage is TRBJ2-2, with 7 nucleotides matching TRBD1. This CDR3 region has 16 residues. V dropped 5 bases and J dropped 2; count of bases not matched to a gene: 8. Germline loops: CDR1 PRHDT, CDR2 FYEKMQ (reference sequence). The CDR3 DNA reads as TGTGCCAGCAGCCCACAGGGGAGAAGAAACACCGGGGAGCTGTTTTTT. Translation: CASSPQGRRNTGELFF.

This clone was seen only a few times. V usage is TRBV4-3 and J usage is TRBJ2-7; weak D call: TRBD2 (6 bases). The CDR3 has 15 amino acids. Germline CDR1 and CDR2: LGHNA and YSLEER. Between the trimmed V and J ends, which lost 0 bases and 1 base, there was a span of 10 bases. The CDR3 DNA reads TGCGCCAGCAGCCAAGAAGAAGGGAGGTCCTACGAGCAGTACTTC. Amino acids: CASSQEEGRSYEQYF.

This clone was counted between two and nine times. The chain links TRBV9 to TRBJ1-4, with no clear D. Germline-derived CDR1 and CDR2 are SGDLS and YYNGEE. V was shortened by 0 bases and J by 0 bases, with 6 bases between the two germline ends. The CDR3 spans 15 residues. The CDR3, as DNA: TGTGCCAGCAGCGTAGAGGCGTCAACTAATGAAAAACTGTTTTTT. Protein product: CASSVEASTNEKLFF.

The chain joins TRBV28 to TRBJ2-7; a possible D gene is TRBD2 (5 bases). The CDR3 totals 14 residues. Germline-derived CDR1 and CDR2 are MDHEN and SYDVKM. Trimming shortened V by 5 bases and J by 0 bases, and 11 bases separated the two germline ends. The CDR3 region has the DNA TGTGCCAGCAGTCCCCCCCGGGACTCCTACGAGCAGTACTTC. Its protein product is CASSPPRDSYEQYF.

The chain couples TRBV2 to TRBJ2-5; D not certain. The length of the CDR3 is 14 residues. Trimming stripped 0 bases from V and 5 bases from J, with 10 bases between. Per germline, CDR1 SNHLY and CDR2 FYNNEI. CDR3 sequence reads: CASSEAWQSETQYF. DNA of the CDR3: TGTGCCAGCAGTGAAGCGTGGCAAAGTGAGACCCAGTACTTC. Variable domain in full (rest from reference TRBV2 and TRBJ2-5): EPEVTQTPSHQVTQMGQEVILRCVPISNHLYFYWYRQILGQKVEFLVSFYNNEISEKSEIFDDQFSVERPDGSNFTLKIRSTKLEDSAMYFCASSEAWQSETQYFGPGTRLLVL.

The rearrangement joins TRBV11-2 to TRBJ2-1; 9 bases agree with TRBD2. Looked up from germline, CDR1 is SGHAT and CDR2 is FQNNGV. With 5 bases clipped from V and 4 bases from J, the junction kept 18 bases outside the gene matches. The CDR3 loop spans 19 amino acids. The CDR3 is CASSRRASGILRTYNEQFF. In DNA form, the CDR3 reads TGTGCCAGCAGCAGGCGAGCTAGCGGGATTTTGAGAACGTACAATGAGCAGTTCTTC.

This chain uses TRBV28 with TRBJ2-3; D uncertain. The CDR3 covers 14 residues. Germline CDR1 and CDR2: MDHEN and SYDVKM. V was trimmed by 2 bases and J by 2 bases, leaving 8 bases between them. The CDR3 here is CASSLRRNTDTQYF. The DNA of the CDR3 is TGTGCCAGCAGTTTACGGCGGAACACAGATACGCAGTATTTT.

The chain couples TRBV28 to TRBJ2-7; no firm D call. This CDR3 is 11 amino acids long. Trimming left V 6 bases short and J 2 bases short, with 5 bases between. The germline CDR1 and CDR2 sequences are MDHEN and SYDVKM. The CDR3 DNA is TGTGCCAGCAGGACCACCTACGAGCAGTACTTC. Translation: CASRTTYEQYF. The variable domain in full, completed from reference TRBV28 and TRBJ2-7, reads DVKVTQSSRYLVKRTGEKVFLECVQDMDHENMFWYRQDPGLGLRLIYFSYDVKMKEKGDIPEGYSVSREKKERFSLILESASTNQTSMYLCASRTTYEQYFGPGTRLTVT.

The rearrangement uses TRBV19 and TRBJ1-2, with a possible D match to TRBD1 (5 bases). CDR1 is LNHDA, CDR2 SQIVND, per germline (reference sequence). CDR3 length: 14 residues. Trimming cost V 4 bases and J 4 bases, with 13 bases left between them. The CDR3 DNA follows: TGTGCCAGTAGTAGGCAGGGTTTCGGCTATGGCTACACCTTC. Amino acid sequence: CASSRQGFGYGYTF. The full variable domain, completed using reference TRBV19 and TRBJ1-2, is DGGITQSPKYLFRKEGQNVTLSCEQNLNHDAMYWYRQDPGQGLRLIYYSQIVNDFQKGDIAEGYSVSREKKESFPLTVTSAQKNPTAFYLCASSRQGFGYGYTFGSGTRLTVV.

Worth noting for this clone: Other DNA sequences in the sample encode the same CDR3. V and J are TRBV14 and TRBJ2-7, with TRBD2 as a possible D gene (5 bases). The CDR3 is 18 residues long. Germline values: CDR1 SGHDN, CDR2 FVKESK. With 0 bases removed from V and 1 base from J, the gap between germline ends came to 19 bases. The CDR3 loop reads CASSQDLSARGQSYEQYF. The CDR3, as DNA: TGTGCCAGCAGCCAAGATTTATCGGCCCGAGGGCAGTCCTACGAGCAGTACTTC.

The chain recombines TRBV12-5 with TRBJ2-7; D not certain. CDR1 LGHNT and CDR2 FRNRAP come from the germline V gene. This CDR3 has 11 amino acids. V was pared by 6 bases and J by 3 bases, with 6 bases between. CDR3 DNA sequence: TGTGCTAGTGGGAAGGGCTACGAGCAGTACTTC. It specifies CASGKGYEQYF.

In this sample, this clone turned up a few times. Germline is not matched at one junction end, which may reflect a read error. CDR3 in amino acids: CATTRLAGRSGELFF. CDR3 nucleotide sequence: TGTGCCACCACCAGACTAGCGGGACGGTCCGGGGAGCTGTTTTTT. The chain uses TRBV15 and TRBJ2-2, with TRBD2 matching 11 bases. The length of the CDR3 is 15 residues. Germline values: CDR1 LNHNV, CDR2 YYDKDF (reference sequence).